The entry that follows covers one TCR beta chain sequence. These data belong to a study of CD8+ T cells in alopecia areata. cDNA reverse transcribed from extracted RNA served as the sequencing template. TCRdb's table, derived via immunoSEQ multiplex PCR, lists solely in-frame clones and lacks some. The sample records 120,000 or so clones, about two fifths being singletons. The germline V gene encodes CDR1 SGHRS and CDR2 YFSETQ. V lost 3 bases, J lost 0 bases, and 19 bases lay in between. CDR3 length: 18 residues. From alopecia areata patients, lesional scalp punch biopsies and peripheral blood were collected.

Sequencing was performed on CD4+ T cells sorted from blood. The TCR was taken from a human donor with alopecia areata. The chain carries TRBV5-1 and TRBJ1-3; perhaps TRBD1 as D (6 bases). The CDR3 DNA reads TGCGCCAGCAGCTGGGGCACTACAGGACAGACCTCTGGAAACACCATATATTTT. This gives the protein CASSWGTTGQTSGNTIYF.